These 25 T cell receptor beta chains originate from one sample sequenced in a study of regulatory T cells in long-lasting Graves disease. According to the study, TCR beta libraries were built with iRepertoire HTBI primers and CDR3-region Arm-PCR. MiXCR was run by TCRdb on the multiplex PCR reads, yielding one entry per CDR3 protein. The sample includes a few hundred thousand distinct CDR3 sequences, 20% to 25% of them seen just once. Time point here: persistent/refractory GD, antithyroid drugs over 5 years with positive TRAb. RNA extracted from PBMCs served as the sequencing template. The specimen comprised peripheral blood mononuclear cells (PBMCs), sampled when the disease was refractory, from a patient treated with antithyroid drugs. These receptors all come from a female donor with Graves disease.

The V gene is TRBV6-1, the J gene TRBJ2-6, with D maybe TRBD1 (6 bases). Germline-derived CDR1 and CDR2 are MNHNS and SASEGT. Trimming left V 6 bases short and J 1 base short, with 16 bases between. This CDR3 comprises 17 residues. CDR3 loop: CASSPTGISSGANVLTF. For the CDR3, the DNA is TGTGCCAGCAGCCCGACAGGTATCTCGTCTGGGGCCAACGTCCTGACTTTC.

The chain is built from TRBV6-2 or TRBV6-3 and TRBJ1-3; D not certain. Germline values: CDR1 MNHEY, CDR2 SVGEGT. The CDR3 covers 11 residues. V was cut by 2 bases and J by 9 bases, with 5 bases left in between. The CDR3, as DNA: TGTGCCAGCAGTTACGAGAGCACCATATATTTT. It codes for CASSYESTIYF.

This clonotype was seen at least ten times. The J gene is TRBJ1-5, the V gene TRBV28; the D is unclear. The ends were cut back, 11 bases at V and 0 bases at J, with 14 bases in the middle. CDR1 and CDR2 from the germline V gene are MDHEN and SYDVKM. There are 14 residues in the CDR3. DNA for the CDR3: TGTGCCGCGGCAGAGTCTCATAGCAATCAGCCCCAGCATTTT. It codes for CAAAESHSNQPQHF.

This clonotype was seen at least ten times. The chain couples TRBV6-1 to TRBJ1-5; TRBD1 might be the D (5 bases). Per the germline V gene, CDR1 is MNHNS and CDR2 is SASEGT. V dropped 2 bases and J dropped 3 bases, with 14 bases sitting between them. This CDR3 has 16 residues. CDR3 loop: CASSERDGADNQPQHF. In DNA form, the CDR3 reads TGTGCCAGCAGTGAAAGGGACGGGGCCGACAATCAGCCCCAGCATTTT.

V is TRBV5-1 and J is TRBJ1-2; 9 positions match TRBD1. The V segment lost 6 bases and the J segment 2 bases; nucleotides outside the gene matches: 2. CDR1 SGHRS and CDR2 YFSETQ come from the germline V gene. The CDR3 is 13 amino acids. The chain's CDR3 is CASTTGGNYGYTF. In DNA, the CDR3 is TGCGCCAGCACGACAGGGGGGAACTATGGCTACACCTTC.

The chain employs TRBV7-9 and TRBJ2-2; the match to TRBD1 covers 8 bases. The CDR3 has 19 residues. V lost 1 base, J lost 0 bases, and 10 bases stayed unmatched. Germline V lookup: CDR1 SEHNR, CDR2 FQNEAQ (reference sequence). CDR3 coding DNA: TGTGCCAGCAGCTTAGTTAGAACACAGGGGGACGCGAACACCGGGGAGCTGTTTTTT. It encodes CASSLVRTQGDANTGELFF.

As regards this clonotype: A much more abundant neighbour one base away suggests this may be a read error. The chain carries TRBV6-1 and TRBJ2-7; D not resolved. Germline values: CDR1 MNHNS, CDR2 SASEGT. The CDR3 runs to 13 residues. V was shortened by 1 base and J by 2 bases, with 6 bases between the two germline ends. CDR3 in amino acids: CASSEGPAYEQYF. The CDR3 nucleotides read TGTGCCAGCAGTGAAGGGCCCGCCTACGAGCAGTACTTC.

In its sample, this clonotype was seen many times. The J gene is TRBJ1-2, the V gene TRBV6-5; D is uncertain. The V end was cut by 2 bases, the J end by 4 bases, with 11 bases between. The CDR3 is made up of 14 amino acids. CDR1 and CDR2 from the germline V gene are MNHEY and SVGAGI. The chain's CDR3 is CASSYGLTGYGYTF. The CDR3 DNA follows: TGTGCCAGCAGTTACGGGTTAACTGGCTATGGCTACACCTTC.

This clonotype was recorded many times. The rearrangement uses TRBV25-1 and TRBJ1-2, with unresolved D. The ends were cut back, 0 bases at V and 2 bases at J, with 10 bases in the middle. The CDR3 totals 15 residues. Germline CDR1 is MGHDK and CDR2 is SYGVNS. DNA of the CDR3: TGTGCCAGCAGTGAATATAACGGCCTCAACTATGGCTACACCTTC. It specifies CASSEYNGLNYGYTF.

This clonotype was counted ten times or more. The chain couples TRBV19 to TRBJ2-6; tentative D call: TRBD1 (5 bases). The CDR3 is 15 amino acids. Germline CDR1 reads LNHDA; CDR2 reads SQIVND (reference sequence). V lost 5 bases and J 0 bases, leaving 8 bases between the germline ends. The CDR3 sequence: CASSGARSGANVLTF. DNA for the CDR3: TGTGCCAGTAGTGGGGCCCGCTCTGGGGCCAACGTCCTGACTTTC.

The chain joins TRBV7-9 to TRBJ1-4, with 8 bases matching TRBD1. Germline assignment: CDR1 SEHNR and CDR2 FQNEAQ (reference sequence). The CDR3 totals 18 residues. V dropped 5 bases and J dropped 0; count of bases not matched to a gene: 11. In DNA form, the CDR3 reads TGTGCCAGCAGCCACCTGACAGGGGTGTTTGCAACTAATGAAAAACTGTTTTTT. This translates into CASSHLTGVFATNEKLFF.

Many counts were recorded for this clonotype. The chain links TRBV28 to TRBJ1-2; D uncertain. CDR3 length: 14 residues. Germline-derived CDR1 and CDR2 are MDHEN and SYDVKM. V dropped 4 bases and J dropped 8 bases, with 17 bases sitting between them. CDR3 nucleotides: TGTGCCAGCAGTTCAGGTGCAGAAGCGGGAGGCTACACCTTC. Its translation is CASSSGAEAGGYTF.

Comment on this clonotype: A single base separates this from a much larger clone, so it may be a read error. This sequence joins TRBV7-9 and TRBJ2-2, with D unclear. The CDR3 loop spans 11 amino acids. V lost 3 bases to trimming and J lost 7 bases, with 3 bases between them. CDR1 is SEHNR, CDR2 FQNEAQ, per germline (reference sequence). CDR3 coding DNA: TGTGCCAGCAGCTTCTTCGGGGAGCTGTTTTTT. Encoded protein: CASSFFGELFF.

The V call is TRBV24-1, the J call TRBJ2-3, with D perhaps TRBD2 (5 bases). Trimming shortened V by 4 bases and J by 2 bases, and 12 bases separated the two germline ends. The CDR3 runs to 15 residues. The germline V gene has CDR1 KGHDR and CDR2 SFDVKD. The CDR3 loop is CATSDLDSPTDTQYF. The DNA of the CDR3 is TGTGCCACCAGTGACCTGGACTCCCCCACAGATACGCAGTATTTT.

The genes are TRBV29-1 and TRBJ2-5, with 10 bases identical to TRBD1. The CDR3 has 13 amino acids. Germline V lookup: CDR1 SQVTM, CDR2 ANQGSEA. V trimming: 4 bases; J trimming: 3 bases; junction bases outside the gene matches: 2. The CDR3 DNA follows: TGCAGCGTTGGACAGGGGGCGAAAGAGACCCAGTACTTC. This encodes CSVGQGAKETQYF.

The V gene is TRBV13, the J gene TRBJ2-5; D call uncertain. Trimming removed 3 bases from V and 4 bases from J, with 9 bases in between. This CDR3 spans 13 amino acids. CDR1 and CDR2 from the germline V gene are PRHDT and FYEKMQ (reference sequence). In DNA form, the CDR3 reads TGTGCCAGCAGCTTTTGGACGGGAGAGACCCAGTACTTC. Protein: CASSFWTGETQYF.

The chain is built from TRBV29-1 and TRBJ1-1; 8 bases align to TRBD1. J lost 4 bases, V lost 4 bases, and 8 bases had no gene match. CDR3 size: 14 residues. Germline loops: CDR1 SQVTM, CDR2 ANQGSEA. CDR3 DNA sequence: TGCAGCGTTGCAGAAAACAGGGGGGGCACTGAAGCTTTCTTT. Translated: CSVAENRGGTEAFF.

This clonotype was counted ten times or more. The chain recombines TRBV28 with TRBJ2-7; D is perhaps TRBD1 (5 bases). Trimming stripped 7 bases from V and 3 bases from J, with 16 bases between. In germline, CDR1 is MDHEN, CDR2 SYDVKM. The CDR3 runs to 14 residues. CDR3 in DNA: TGTGCCAGCACCAAAGGGGCAGATTACTACGAGCAGTACTTC. It encodes CASTKGADYYEQYF.

Many counts were recorded for this clonotype. This chain connects TRBV6-2 or TRBV6-3 to TRBJ1-1; D is uncertain. CDR3 length equals 11 residues. Germline values: CDR1 MNHEY, CDR2 SVGEGT. V lost 2 bases and J 5 bases, leaving 3 bases between the germline ends. The CDR3 is CASSYETEAFF. CDR3 DNA sequence: TGTGCCAGCAGTTACGAAACTGAAGCTTTCTTT.

This clonotype has a count of ten or more. The V call is TRBV3-1, the J call TRBJ1-1; D gene uncertain. The CDR3 is 14 amino acids. CDR1 is LGHDT and CDR2 is YNNKEL in the germline V gene (reference sequence). Trimming removed 4 bases at V and 6 bases at J, with 15 bases between. The CDR3 loop is CASSRRLEVAEAFF. The CDR3 nucleotides read TGTGCCAGCAGCCGACGGTTGGAGGTAGCTGAAGCTTTCTTT.

This clonotype was seen at least ten times. The junction departs from germline at one end; a sequencing error may be responsible. The V call is TRBV7-7, the J call TRBJ1-4; 8 positions agree with TRBD1. Germline-derived CDR1 and CDR2 are SSHAT and FNYEAQ (reference sequence). CDR3 length equals 15 residues. This CDR3 reads CASSPTGATNEKLFF. In DNA form, the CDR3 reads TGTGCTAGCAGCCCGACAGGGGCAACTAATGAAAAACTGTTTTTT.

The CDR3 DNA is TGCGCCAGCAGCTACCCGGGACGTAGCTTTCCCCGGGAGACCCAGTACTTC. It yields the protein CASSYPGRSFPRETQYF. The chain uses TRBV4-1 and TRBJ2-5; D assignment may be TRBD1 or TRBD2 (5 bases each). V dropped 5 bases and J dropped 5 bases, with 24 bases sitting between them. The CDR3 has 17 amino acids. The germline CDR1 and CDR2 sequences are MGHRA and YSYEKL.

At least ten counts were recorded for this clonotype. The CDR3 reads CASQTVSYEQYF. CDR3 sequence (DNA): TGTGCCAGCCAGACAGTCTCCTACGAGCAGTACTTC. V gene TRBV28 combines with J gene TRBJ2-7; tentatively, D is TRBD1 (5 bases). There are 12 residues in the CDR3. Trimming removed 8 bases from V and 0 bases from J, with 8 bases in between. CDR1 and CDR2 (germline): MDHEN, SYDVKM.

This clonotype came up many times. The chain has TRBV7-8 and TRBJ1-5, with a tentative D call TRBD1 (5 bases). Germline loops: CDR1 SGHVS, CDR2 FQNEAQ. V lost 5 bases to trimming and J lost 3 bases, with 11 bases between them. CDR3 length equals 14 residues. The CDR3 protein is CASSPLGPNQPQHF. Written as DNA, the CDR3 is TGTGCCAGCAGCCCCCTGGGACCCAATCAGCCCCAGCATTTT.

J is TRBJ1-1 and V is TRBV20-1, with 7 nucleotides matching TRBD1. Looked up from germline, CDR1 is DFQATT and CDR2 is SNEGSKA (reference sequence). With 8 bases clipped from V and 2 bases from J, the junction kept 5 bases outside the gene matches. The CDR3 extends over 12 amino acids. The CDR3 DNA sequence: TGCAGTACAAGACAGGGAAACACTGAAGCTTTCTTT. Amino acids: CSTRQGNTEAFF.